This T cell receptor beta chain was obtained from a study of early T cells in non-severe SARS-CoV-2 infection. TCRdb processed the 5' RACE reads anew with MiXCR; each CDR3 protein has one entry. The sample contains about 52,000 distinct CDR3 sequences, roughly 6.8% of which appear only once. V shed 1 base, J shed 4 bases, and the junction held 3 bases outside the gene matches. Germline CDR1 is SEHNR and CDR2 is FQNEAQ (reference sequence). The CDR3 runs 16 residues. The clonotype originates from an adult who was a healthcare worker with PCR-confirmed SARS-CoV-2 infection or an uninfected control (not recorded which). The chain employs TRBV7-9 and TRBJ1-6; 8 bases are shared with TRBD1. Input material: whole blood. In nucleotides, the CDR3 is TGTGCCAGCAGCTTAGGACAGGGGTTTTATAATTCACCCCTCCACTTT. Its protein is CASSLGQGFYNSPLHF.